This T cell receptor beta chain was identified in a study of blood T cell repertoires in COVID-19. In the study overall: Spain, Italy and the United States supplied samples that represented acute and convalescent COVID-19. In each case, the material was cDNA or gDNA derived from T cells, B-cell-depleted T cells, or PBMCs.

The CDR3 is 16 amino acids. Germline CDR1 and CDR2: DFQATT and SNEGSKA (reference sequence). V lost 3 bases, J lost 1 base, and 8 bases stayed unmatched. The cohort comprised adults aged roughly 18 to 90 years residing in approximately 25 US areas. As handled by the study authors: Researchers report that nucleated cell counts were estimated from reference gene primer amplification. Clones were read by immunoSEQ multiplex PCR, and TCRdb kept only the in-frame ones, dropping some. V and J calls and clone size are those listed in that table; D and trimming were worked out from the DNA. The data contain 150,000 to 200,000 clones, 89% of them singletons.

V usage is TRBV20-1 and J usage is TRBJ2-4; 8 bases are a match to TRBD1. The sample comprised PBMCs or T cells enriched from blood (not recorded which). This sequence originates from a woman between 35 and 50 years old with acute COVID-19. DNA of the CDR3: TGCAGTGCTAGTGGGGTCAGGGGGCCGGCCAAAAACATTCAGTACTTC. Translated: CSASGVRGPAKNIQYF.